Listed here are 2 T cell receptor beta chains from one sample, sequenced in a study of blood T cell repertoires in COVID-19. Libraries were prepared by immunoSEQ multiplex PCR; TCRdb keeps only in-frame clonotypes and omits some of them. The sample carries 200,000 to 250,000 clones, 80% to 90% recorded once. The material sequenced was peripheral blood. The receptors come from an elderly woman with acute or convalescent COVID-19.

The CDR3 DNA reads as TGTGCCAGCCGTGGACAGGGCCCCCAAGAGACCCAGTACTTC. As protein: CASRGQGPQETQYF. The gene calls are TRBV2 and TRBJ2-5, with 8 bases matching TRBD1. The V gene's germline CDR1 is SNHLY and CDR2 FYNNEI. The CDR3 sequence is 14 residues long. V shed 8 bases and J 1 base; nucleotides not matched to a gene: 6.

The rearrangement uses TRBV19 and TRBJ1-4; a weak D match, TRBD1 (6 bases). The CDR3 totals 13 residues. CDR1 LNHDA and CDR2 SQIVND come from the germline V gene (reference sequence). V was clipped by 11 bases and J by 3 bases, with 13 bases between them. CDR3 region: CAVGGAPNEKLFF. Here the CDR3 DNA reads TGTGCCGTGGGGGGGGCGCCTAATGAAAAACTGTTTTTT.